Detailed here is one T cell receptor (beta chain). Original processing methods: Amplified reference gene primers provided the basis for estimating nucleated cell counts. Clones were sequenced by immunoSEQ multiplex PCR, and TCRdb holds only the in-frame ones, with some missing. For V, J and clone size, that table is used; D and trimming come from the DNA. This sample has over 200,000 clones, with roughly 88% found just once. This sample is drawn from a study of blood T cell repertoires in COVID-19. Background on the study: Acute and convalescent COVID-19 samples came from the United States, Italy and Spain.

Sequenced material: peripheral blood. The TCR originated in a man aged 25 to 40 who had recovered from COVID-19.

The CDR3 DNA reads as TGTGCCAAGAATCAGGGGAACACCGGGGAGCTGTTTTTT. It encodes CAKNQGNTGELFF. The V and J genes are TRBV24-1 and TRBJ2-2; D might be TRBD1 (5 bases). The CDR3 runs to 13 residues. V shed 11 bases and J shed 1 base, with 10 bases lying between them. Germline lookup yields CDR1 KGHDR and CDR2 SFDVKD.